These 20 T cell receptor beta chains originate from one sample sequenced in a study of blood T cells in healthy people across ages (dated by TCRdb to between 2014 and 2016). Library preparation used 5' RACE. The sample was run on an Illumina HiSeq 2500. A second PCR of roughly 7 to 12 cycles was run with a J-beta primer mix and a sample-barcoded 5' primer. TCRdb cleaned the public reads at Q25 with fastp, built clones with MiXCR and kept in-frame beta chains. For every CDR3 protein sequence, its rows merge into one entry that carries the most common genes and DNA. The sample table records about 1.4 million distinct CDR3 sequences; roughly 59% of these occur just once. Under 8.5% of the sample is taken by the ten largest. Sequenced: blood. All receptors come from a young man in good health.

The V and J genes are TRBV20-1 and TRBJ2-4, with 10 bases matching TRBD2. Judging by the DNA end, TRBJ2-7 fits better; the J call may be wrong. The CDR3 length is 15 residues. Germline V CDR1 and CDR2: DFQATT, SNEGSKA (reference sequence). CDR3 sequence: CSARPGTSADYEQYF. Here the CDR3 DNA reads TGCAGTGCTAGACCCGGGACTAGCGCAGACTACGAGCAGTACTTC.

In its sample, this clonotype was seen a few times. The rearrangement uses TRBV20-1 and TRBJ1-2; possible D gene TRBD1, 5 bases. From germline, CDR1 is DFQATT and CDR2 SNEGSKA (reference sequence). The CDR3 length is 14 residues. The V gene lost 6 bases and the J gene lost 5 bases, with 19 bases spanning the gap. The CDR3 reads CSASPPGGGYGYTF. As DNA, the CDR3 is TGCAGTGCCTCACCCCCTGGGGGAGGATATGGCTACACCTTC.

This clonotype showed up just a few times. The chain is built from TRBV29-1 and TRBJ2-7; 10 nucleotides match TRBD1. The CDR3 runs 14 residues. Losses at the gene ends were 7 bases for V and 2 bases for J; bases not matched to a gene: 8. Germline-derived CDR1 and CDR2 are SQVTM and ANQGSEA. Here the CDR3 reads CSDLGQGVAYEQYF. The CDR3 DNA is TGCAGCGACCTCGGACAGGGGGTTGCCTACGAGCAGTACTTC.

This clonotype has just a few counts. The V call is TRBV29-1, the J call TRBJ2-1; tentative D call: TRBD2 (6 bases). Germline CDR1 reads SQVTM; CDR2 reads ANQGSEA. The V and J ends lost 8 bases and 5 bases respectively, with 19 bases between them. The CDR3 loop spans 14 amino acids. CDR3 sequence reads: CSHHGLSGDNEQFF. The CDR3 nucleotides are TGCAGCCACCACGGGCTTAGCGGAGACAATGAGCAGTTCTTC.

V and J are TRBV29-1 and TRBJ2-3, with 7 bases fitting TRBD1. Trimming cost V 7 bases and J 5 bases; bases outside gene matches: 6. The CDR3 extends over 12 amino acids. Germline V gives CDR1 SQVTM, CDR2 ANQGSEA. Written as DNA, the CDR3 is TGCAGCGCGAAGACAGGGCAAGATACGCAGTATTTT. Protein product: CSAKTGQDTQYF.

The table lists this clonotype with a few counts. The chain links TRBV20-1 to TRBJ2-5; D unclear. The CDR3 loop spans 13 amino acids. Germline V gene data show CDR1 as DFQATT and CDR2 as SNEGSKA (reference sequence). Trimming took 0 bases from V and 5 from J, leaving 10 bases between them. In nucleotides, the CDR3 is TGCAGTGCTAGAGATGCAGGTCGGGAGACCCAGTACTTC. It specifies CSARDAGRETQYF.

The rearrangement uses TRBV5-1 and TRBJ2-1; 7 nucleotides line up with TRBD2. Trimming removed 3 bases from V and 7 bases from J; junction bases left unmatched: 22. The CDR3 is 19 amino acids. Germline assignment: CDR1 SGHRS and CDR2 YFSETQ. The CDR3 sequence: CASSWDFTVGSGFINEQFF. The CDR3 DNA follows: TGCGCCAGCAGCTGGGACTTTACGGTTGGTAGCGGGTTTATTAATGAGCAGTTCTTC.

This clonotype was detected only a few times. DNA of the CDR3: TGCGCCAGCAGCTTCAGGGGGACACAAGAGACCCAGTACTTC. Protein product: CASSFRGTQETQYF. The chain carries TRBV5-1 and TRBJ2-5; TRBD1 matches 7 bases. J gave up 2 bases and V 2 bases, and 3 bases lay outside the gene matches. This CDR3 is 14 amino acids long. CDR1 and CDR2 (germline): SGHRS, YFSETQ.

This clonotype has just a few counts. An end of the junction differs from the germline gene, which may be a read error. The chain employs TRBV4-1 and TRBJ1-6; D perhaps matches TRBD1 (6 bases). CDR1 is MGHRA and CDR2 is YSYEKL in the germline V gene. CDR3 size: 12 residues. CDR3 sequence: CASSQGGSPLHF. Written as DNA, the CDR3 is TGTGCCAGCAGCCAAGGGGGATCACCCCTCCACTTT.

This chain connects TRBV20-1 to TRBJ2-5; 16 bases are shared with TRBD2. The J call may be wrong; the DNA end is better matched by TRBJ2-7. Per the germline V gene, CDR1 is DFQATT and CDR2 is SNEGSKA (reference sequence). CDR3 size: 17 residues. This CDR3 is CSATGQPGLAGGNEQYF. CDR3 DNA sequence: TGCAGTGCTACGGGACAGCCGGGACTAGCGGGAGGGAACGAGCAGTACTTC.

The chain employs TRBV20-1 and TRBJ2-7; 9 positions agree with TRBD2. This CDR3 is built from 14 residues. The germline CDR1 and CDR2 sequences are DFQATT and SNEGSKA (reference sequence). The ends lost 5 bases at V and 2 bases at J; junction bases unmatched: 7. CDR3 protein: CSAPRASGTYEQYF. The CDR3, as DNA: TGCAGTGCTCCCAGGGCTAGCGGGACCTACGAGCAGTACTTC.

The rearrangement joins TRBV7-2 to TRBJ2-3; possibly TRBD2 for D (5 bases). CDR1 is SGHTA and CDR2 is FQGNSA in the germline V gene. This CDR3 has 15 amino acids. V lost 5 bases to trimming and J lost 2 bases, with 14 bases between them. CDR3 amino acids: CASSPTARDTDTQYF. CDR3 bases: TGTGCCAGCAGCCCAACGGCGAGGGACACAGATACGCAGTATTTT.

V gene TRBV12-5 combines with J gene TRBJ1-2, with 9 bases aligning to TRBD1. The CDR3 covers 16 residues. In germline, CDR1 is LGHNT, CDR2 FRNRAP. V shed 2 bases, J shed 4 bases, and the junction held 8 bases outside the gene matches. Written as DNA, the CDR3 is TGTGCTAGTGGTTTGTTCACAGGGGGCGGTTTCTATGGCTACACCTTC. This codes for CASGLFTGGGFYGYTF. Drawing the rest from reference TRBV12-5 and TRBJ1-2, the complete variable domain is DARVTQTPRHKVTEMGQEVTMRCQPILGHNTVFWYRQTMMQGLELLAYFRNRAPLDDSGMPKDRFSAEMPDATLATLKIQPSEPRDSAVYFCASGLFTGGGFYGYTFGSGTRLTVV.

This chain links TRBV27 with TRBJ2-7; 9 bases fit TRBD2. CDR3 length: 16 amino acids. V lost 4 bases and J lost 0; bases outside the gene matches: 7. The germline V gene encodes CDR1 MNHEY and CDR2 SMNVEV (reference sequence). The CDR3 nucleotides read TGTGCCAGCAGTTCCTCTTTAGCGGGGGCCTCCTACGAGCAGTACTTC. Protein sequence: CASSSSLAGASYEQYF.

In this sample, this clonotype turned up once. The chain combines TRBV7-9 with TRBJ2-1; D unclear. The J call may not be correct, given that the DNA end is closer to TRBJ2-7. The CDR3 covers 15 residues. The germline CDR1 and CDR2 sequences are SEHNR and FQNEAQ (reference sequence). This CDR3 reads CASSADGRSYNEQYF. The CDR3 region has the DNA TGTGCCAGCAGCGCCGACGGTCGCTCCTACAATGAGCAGTACTTC.

This sequence joins TRBV4-3 and TRBJ2-1, with D possibly matching TRBD2 (5 bases). Trimming pared 3 bases from V and 5 bases from J, leaving 23 bases between. The CDR3 extends over 18 amino acids. Per germline, CDR1 LGHNA and CDR2 YSLEER. This chain's CDR3 is CASSHDLLRTGLNNEQFF. CDR3 coding DNA: TGCGCCAGCAGCCACGACCTCCTGAGGACTGGATTAAACAATGAGCAGTTCTTC.

This chain links TRBV12-3 or TRBV12-4 with TRBJ2-2, with a weak D call TRBD2 (5 bases). Trimming removed 0 bases from V and 2 bases from J, with 13 bases in between. The CDR3 contains 17 residues. This chain's CDR3 is CASSLAGSVGNTGELFF. CDR3 coding DNA: TGTGCCAGCAGTTTAGCGGGGAGTGTGGGCAACACCGGGGAGCTGTTTTTT.

The rearrangement joins TRBV9 to TRBJ1-2, with D tentatively TRBD1 (5 bases). V lost 0 bases and J lost 0, with 9 bases in between. The CDR3 runs to 15 residues. CDR1 SGDLS and CDR2 YYNGEE come from the germline V gene. This CDR3 reads CASSVEDRSNYGYTF. CDR3 nucleotide sequence: TGTGCCAGCAGCGTAGAAGACAGATCTAACTATGGCTACACCTTC. The full variable domain, in which reference TRBV9 and TRBJ1-2 provide the parts outside the CDR3, is DSGVTQTPKHLITATGQRVTLRCSPRSGDLSVYWYQQSLDQGLQFLIQYYNGEERAKGNILERFSAQQFPDLHSELNLSSLELGDSALYFCASSVEDRSNYGYTFGSGTRLTVV.

The chain uses TRBV27 and TRBJ2-7; the match to TRBD2 covers 12 bases. Germline V lookup: CDR1 MNHEY, CDR2 SMNVEV (reference sequence). Unmatched junction bases numbered 9, after V lost 4 bases and J lost 5 bases. CDR3 length: 16 amino acids. CDR3 in DNA: TGTGCCAGCAGTTCTAGCGGGGGGGCTTATATCGACGAGCAGTACTTC. Translation gives CASSSSGGAYIDEQYF.

This clonotype was seen a handful of times. This chain joins TRBV6-2 or TRBV6-3 and TRBJ2-3; 8 nucleotides agree with TRBD1. J was trimmed by 0 bases and V by 5 bases; bases with no gene match: 4. CDR3 length equals 15 residues. Germline V gene data show CDR1 as MNHEY and CDR2 as SVGEGT. CDR3 bases: TGTGCCAGCAGTACGGGACAGGATAGCACAGATACGCAGTATTTT. This encodes CASSTGQDSTDTQYF.